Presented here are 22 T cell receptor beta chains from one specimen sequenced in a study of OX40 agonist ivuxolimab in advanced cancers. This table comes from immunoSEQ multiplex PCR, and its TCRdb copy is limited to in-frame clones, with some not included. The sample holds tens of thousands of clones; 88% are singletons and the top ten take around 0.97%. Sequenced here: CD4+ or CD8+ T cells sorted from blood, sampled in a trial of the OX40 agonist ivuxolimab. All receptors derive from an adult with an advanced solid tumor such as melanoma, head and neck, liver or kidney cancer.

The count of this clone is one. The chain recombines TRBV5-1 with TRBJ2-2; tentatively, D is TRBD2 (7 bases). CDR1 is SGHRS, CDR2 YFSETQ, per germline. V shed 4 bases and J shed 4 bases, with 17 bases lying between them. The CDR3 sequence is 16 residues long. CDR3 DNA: TGCGCCAGCAGCCGACAGCCGAGGGGGGGCACCGGGGAGCTGTTTTTT. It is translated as CASSRQPRGGTGELFF. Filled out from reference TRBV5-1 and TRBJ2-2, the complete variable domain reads KAGVTQTPRYLIKTRGQQVTLSCSPISGHRSVSWYQQTPGQGLQFLFEYFSETQRNKGNFPGRFSGRQFSNSRSEMNVSTLELGDSALYLCASSRQPRGGTGELFFGEGSRLTVL.

The CDR3: CASSLEGTGNTIYF. The CDR3 DNA follows: TGCGCCAGCAGCTTGGAAGGGACGGGAAACACCATATATTTT. This sequence joins TRBV5-1 and TRBJ1-3; possibly TRBD1 for D (5 bases). Trimming left V 0 bases short and J 4 bases short, with 8 bases between. Germline V gene lookup returns CDR1 SGHRS and CDR2 YFSETQ. The CDR3 is 14 residues long. Supplemented by reference TRBV5-1 and TRBJ1-3, the full variable domain reads KAGVTQTPRYLIKTRGQQVTLSCSPISGHRSVSWYQQTPGQGLQFLFEYFSETQRNKGNFPGRFSGRQFSNSRSEMNVSTLELGDSALYLCASSLEGTGNTIYFGEGSWLTVV.

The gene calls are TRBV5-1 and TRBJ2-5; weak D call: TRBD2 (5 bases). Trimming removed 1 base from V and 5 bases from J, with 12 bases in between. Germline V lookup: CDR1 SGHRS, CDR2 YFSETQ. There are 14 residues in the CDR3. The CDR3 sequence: CASSLSAGDETQYF. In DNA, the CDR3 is TGCGCCAGCAGCTTGTCGGCGGGCGATGAGACCCAGTACTTC.

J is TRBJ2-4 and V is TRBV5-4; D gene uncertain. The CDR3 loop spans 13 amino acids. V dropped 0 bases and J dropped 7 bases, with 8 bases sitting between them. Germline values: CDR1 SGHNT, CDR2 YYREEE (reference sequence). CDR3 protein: CASSLGFSNIQYF. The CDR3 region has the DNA TGTGCCAGCAGCTTGGGATTCTCCAACATTCAGTACTTC.

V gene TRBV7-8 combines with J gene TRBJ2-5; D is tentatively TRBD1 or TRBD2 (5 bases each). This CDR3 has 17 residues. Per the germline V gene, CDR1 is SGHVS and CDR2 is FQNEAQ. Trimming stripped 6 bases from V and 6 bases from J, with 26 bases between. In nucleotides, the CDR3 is TGTGCCAGCAGAATCCGGGGCGCCTCTGGGGGATTGAAGACCCAGTACTTC. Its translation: CASRIRGASGGLKTQYF.

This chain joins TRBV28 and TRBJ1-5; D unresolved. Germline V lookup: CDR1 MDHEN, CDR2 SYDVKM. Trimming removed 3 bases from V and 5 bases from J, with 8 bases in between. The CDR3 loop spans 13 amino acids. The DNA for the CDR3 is TGTGCCAGCAGTTTGGGAGGCGATCAGCCCCAGCATTTT. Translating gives CASSLGGDQPQHF.

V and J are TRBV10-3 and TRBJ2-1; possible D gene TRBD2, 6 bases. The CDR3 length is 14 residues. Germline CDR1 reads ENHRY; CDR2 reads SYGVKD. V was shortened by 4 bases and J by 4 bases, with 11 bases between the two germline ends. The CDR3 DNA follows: TGTGCCATCAGTGTTCCGGGACTTTACAATGAGCAGTTCTTC. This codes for CAISVPGLYNEQFF.

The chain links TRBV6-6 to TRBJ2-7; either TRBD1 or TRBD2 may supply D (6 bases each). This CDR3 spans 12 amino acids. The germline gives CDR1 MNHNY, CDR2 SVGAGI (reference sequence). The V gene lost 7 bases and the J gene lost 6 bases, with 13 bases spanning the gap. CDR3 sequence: CASNFEGGEQYF. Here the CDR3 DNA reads TGTGCCAGCAACTTTGAGGGGGGCGAGCAGTACTTC.

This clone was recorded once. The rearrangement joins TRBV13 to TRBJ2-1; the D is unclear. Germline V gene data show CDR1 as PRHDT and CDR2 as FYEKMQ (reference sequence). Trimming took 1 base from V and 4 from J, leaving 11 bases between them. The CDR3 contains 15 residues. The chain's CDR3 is CASSLVTEAYNEQFF. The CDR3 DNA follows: TGTGCCAGCAGCTTAGTTACAGAAGCTTACAATGAGCAGTTCTTC.

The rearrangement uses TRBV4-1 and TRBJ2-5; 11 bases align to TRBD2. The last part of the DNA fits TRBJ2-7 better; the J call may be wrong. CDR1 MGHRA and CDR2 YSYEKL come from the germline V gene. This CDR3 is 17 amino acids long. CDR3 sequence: CASSQRETSGNSYEQYF. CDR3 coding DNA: TGCGCCAGCAGCCAAAGGGAGACTAGCGGGAACTCCTACGAGCAGTACTTC.

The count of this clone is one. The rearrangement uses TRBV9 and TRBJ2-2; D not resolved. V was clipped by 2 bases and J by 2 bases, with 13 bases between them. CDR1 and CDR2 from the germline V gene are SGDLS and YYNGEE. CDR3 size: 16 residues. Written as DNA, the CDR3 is TGTGCCAGCAGCGTGAGTTCTTCGGCCAACACCGGGGAGCTGTTTTTT. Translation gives CASSVSSSANTGELFF. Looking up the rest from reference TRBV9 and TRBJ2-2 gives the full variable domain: DSGVTQTPKHLITATGQRVTLRCSPRSGDLSVYWYQQSLDQGLQFLIQYYNGEERAKGNILERFSAQQFPDLHSELNLSSLELGDSALYFCASSVSSSANTGELFFGEGSRLTVL.

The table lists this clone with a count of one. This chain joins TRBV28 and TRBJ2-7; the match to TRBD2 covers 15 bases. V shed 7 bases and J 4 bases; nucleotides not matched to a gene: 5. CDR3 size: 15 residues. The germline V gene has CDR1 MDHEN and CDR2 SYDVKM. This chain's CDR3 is CASIRTSGGAYEQYF. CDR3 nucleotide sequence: TGTGCCAGCATCAGGACTAGCGGGGGGGCGTACGAGCAGTACTTC.

This CDR3 is CASSLRMGSPDSYEQYF. CDR3 coding DNA: TGTGCCAGCAGCTTAAGGATGGGGAGCCCCGATTCCTACGAGCAGTACTTC. V is TRBV7-2 and J is TRBJ2-7, with D perhaps TRBD2 (5 bases). Germline assignment: CDR1 SGHTA and CDR2 FQGNSA. Trimming cost V 2 bases and J 1 base, with 18 bases left between them. The CDR3 spans 17 residues.

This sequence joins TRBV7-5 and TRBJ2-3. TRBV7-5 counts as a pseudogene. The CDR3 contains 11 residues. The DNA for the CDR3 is TGTGCCGTCAAGGGTAGCGATACGCAGTATTTT. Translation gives CAVKGSDTQYF.

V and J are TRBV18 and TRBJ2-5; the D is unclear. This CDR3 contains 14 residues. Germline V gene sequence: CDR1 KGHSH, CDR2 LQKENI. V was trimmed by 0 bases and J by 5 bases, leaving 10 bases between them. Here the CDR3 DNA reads TGTGCCAGCTCACCACCCGGGCAGCCCGAGACCCAGTACTTC. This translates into CASSPPGQPETQYF.

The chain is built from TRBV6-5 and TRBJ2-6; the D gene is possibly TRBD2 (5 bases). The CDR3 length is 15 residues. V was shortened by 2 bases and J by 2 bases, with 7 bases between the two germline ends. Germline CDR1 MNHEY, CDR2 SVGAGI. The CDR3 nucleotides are TGTGCCAGCAGTTACAAGAGGGCTGGGGCCAACGTCCTGACTTTC. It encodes CASSYKRAGANVLTF.

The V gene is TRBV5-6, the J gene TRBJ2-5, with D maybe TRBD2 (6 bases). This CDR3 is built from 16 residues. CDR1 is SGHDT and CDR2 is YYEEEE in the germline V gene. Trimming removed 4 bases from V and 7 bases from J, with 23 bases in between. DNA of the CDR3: TGTGCCAGCAGCCATCTTGTTCGGGACTGGGCTGGGACCCAGTACTTC. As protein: CASSHLVRDWAGTQYF. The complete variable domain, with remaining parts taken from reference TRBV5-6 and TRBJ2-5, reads DAGVTQSPTHLIKTRGQQVTLRCSPKSGHDTVSWYQQALGQGPQFIFQYYEEEERQRGNFPDRFSGHQFPNYSSELNVNALLLGDSALYLCASSHLVRDWAGTQYFGPGTRLLVL.

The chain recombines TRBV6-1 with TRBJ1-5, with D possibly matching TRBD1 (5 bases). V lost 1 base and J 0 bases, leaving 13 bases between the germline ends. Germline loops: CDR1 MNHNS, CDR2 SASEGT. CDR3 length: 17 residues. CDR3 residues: CASSEDGTDDSNQPQHF. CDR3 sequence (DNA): TGTGCCAGCAGTGAAGATGGGACTGATGATAGCAATCAGCCCCAGCATTTT.

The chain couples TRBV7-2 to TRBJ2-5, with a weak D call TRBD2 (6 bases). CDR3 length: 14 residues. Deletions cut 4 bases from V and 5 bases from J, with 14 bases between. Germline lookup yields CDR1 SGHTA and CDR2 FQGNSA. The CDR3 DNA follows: TGTGCCAGCAGCTGGCGGAGGGCAGAGGAGACCCAGTACTTC. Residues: CASSWRRAEETQYF.

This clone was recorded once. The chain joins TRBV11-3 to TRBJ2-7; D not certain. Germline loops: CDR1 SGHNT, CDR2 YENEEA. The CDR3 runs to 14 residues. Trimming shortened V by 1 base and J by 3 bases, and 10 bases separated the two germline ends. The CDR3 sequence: CASSLAAAVYEQYF. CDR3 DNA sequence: TGTGCCAGCAGCTTAGCGGCGGCAGTCTACGAGCAGTACTTC.

The CDR3 region has the DNA TGTGCCAGCAGCTTAGCACTCACCCAGGGGGAAAAACTGTTTTTT. Encoded protein: CASSLALTQGEKLFF. The chain employs TRBV7-2 and TRBJ1-4; perhaps TRBD1 as D (6 bases). Trimming cost V 0 bases and J 8 bases, with 13 bases left between them. CDR3 length: 15 residues. CDR1 and CDR2 from the germline V gene are SGHTA and FQGNSA.

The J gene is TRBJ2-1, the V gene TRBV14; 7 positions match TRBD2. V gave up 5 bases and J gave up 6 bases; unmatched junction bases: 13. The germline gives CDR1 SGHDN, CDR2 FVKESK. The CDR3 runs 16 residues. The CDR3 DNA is TGTGCCAGCAGCTTTCGGCGGGGGTTGAAATTCAATGAGCAGTTCTTC. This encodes CASSFRRGLKFNEQFF. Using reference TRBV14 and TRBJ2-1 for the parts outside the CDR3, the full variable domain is EAGVTQFPSHSVIEKGQTVTLRCDPISGHDNLYWYRRVMGKEIKFLLHFVKESKQDESGMPNNRFLAERTGGTYSTLKVQPAELEDSGVYFCASSFRRGLKFNEQFFGPGTRLTVL.